These 7 T cell receptor beta chains came from one sample sequenced in a study of cytomegalovirus exposure and HLA in healthy donors. Primers for the PCR totalled 60 Vbeta and 13 Jbeta. Libraries were prepared by immunoSEQ multiplex PCR; TCRdb keeps only in-frame clonotypes and omits some of them. This repertoire includes 150,000 to 200,000 clones. The material sequenced was PBMCs. The receptors stem from a woman younger than 35 in good health and CMV-seropositive.

This chain connects TRBV19 to TRBJ1-5, with a weak D call TRBD1 (5 bases). Trimming removed 4 bases from V and 0 bases from J, with 16 bases in between. Germline loops: CDR1 LNHDA, CDR2 SQIVND (reference sequence). This CDR3 is built from 17 residues. The CDR3 loop reads CASSRETAHFSNQPQHF. The CDR3 region has the DNA TGTGCCAGTAGTAGAGAGACAGCTCATTTTAGCAATCAGCCCCAGCATTTT.

The chain links TRBV9 to TRBJ2-7, with TRBD1 matching 10 bases. Losses at the gene ends were 4 bases for V and 0 bases for J; bases not matched to a gene: 4. This CDR3 has 15 residues. The germline V gene encodes CDR1 SGDLS and CDR2 YYNGEE. CDR3 in DNA: TGTGCCAGCAGCTTCGACAGGGGGCCCTCCTACGAGCAGTACTTC. Its translation is CASSFDRGPSYEQYF.

V usage is TRBV9 and J usage is TRBJ2-5, with 8 positions matching TRBD1. V lost 2 bases, J lost 2 bases, and 8 bases stayed unmatched. Germline V CDR1 and CDR2: SGDLS, YYNGEE. This CDR3 is 16 amino acids long. This chain's CDR3 is CASSVPSGQDQETQYF. CDR3 bases: TGTGCCAGCAGCGTGCCTTCGGGACAGGATCAAGAGACCCAGTACTTC. The variable domain in full, completed from reference TRBV9 and TRBJ2-5, reads DSGVTQTPKHLITATGQRVTLRCSPRSGDLSVYWYQQSLDQGLQFLIQYYNGEERAKGNILERFSAQQFPDLHSELNLSSLELGDSALYFCASSVPSGQDQETQYFGPGTRLLVL.

The V and J genes are TRBV11-2 and TRBJ1-1; D unclear. This CDR3 is 15 amino acids long. V lost 0 bases, J lost 5 bases, and 13 bases lay in between. The germline V gene encodes CDR1 SGHAT and CDR2 FQNNGV. CDR3 nucleotides: TGTGCCAGCAGCTTAGAGAGGGCGAGAGGGACTGAAGCTTTCTTT. This sequence encodes CASSLERARGTEAFF.

This chain connects TRBV19 to TRBJ2-5, with 7 nucleotides matching TRBD2. The CDR3 is 15 residues long. CDR1 LNHDA and CDR2 SQIVND come from the germline V gene (reference sequence). Trimming cost V 8 bases and J 5 bases; bases outside gene matches: 14. CDR3 DNA sequence: TGTGCCAGTCACTGGAGCGGGGCGTTCAGGGAGACCCAGTACTTC. Amino acids: CASHWSGAFRETQYF.

In the case of this clone: Other DNA sequences in the sample encode the same CDR3. The chain has TRBV11-3 and TRBJ2-7; 8 nucleotides align to TRBD2. The trim removed 3 bases at V and 4 bases at J, leaving 5 bases unmatched. Germline V lookup: CDR1 SGHNT, CDR2 YENEEA. The CDR3 spans 14 residues. As DNA, the CDR3 is TGTGCCAGCAGCTTGGGGAGCGGGAGTTACGAGCAGTACTTC. Protein product: CASSLGSGSYEQYF.

The chain recombines TRBV13 with TRBJ1-6; D is perhaps TRBD1 (5 bases). From germline, CDR1 is PRHDT and CDR2 FYEKMQ (reference sequence). The V end was cut by 3 bases, the J end by 7 bases, with 10 bases between. This CDR3 region has 14 residues. For the CDR3, the DNA is TGTGCCAGCAGCTTGTCCAGGGCAAATTCACCCCTCCACTTT. Amino acid sequence: CASSLSRANSPLHF.